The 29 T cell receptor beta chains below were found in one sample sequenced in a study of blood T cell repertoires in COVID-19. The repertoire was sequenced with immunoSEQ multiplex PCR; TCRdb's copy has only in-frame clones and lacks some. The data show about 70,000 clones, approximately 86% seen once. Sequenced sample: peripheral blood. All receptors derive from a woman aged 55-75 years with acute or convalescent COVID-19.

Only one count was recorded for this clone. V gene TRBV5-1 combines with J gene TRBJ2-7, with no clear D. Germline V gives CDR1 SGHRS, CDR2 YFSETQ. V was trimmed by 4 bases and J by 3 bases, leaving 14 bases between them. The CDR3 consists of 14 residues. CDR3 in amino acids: CASSLLRVGYEQYF. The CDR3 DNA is TGCGCCAGCAGCCTCCTCCGAGTCGGCTACGAGCAGTACTTC.

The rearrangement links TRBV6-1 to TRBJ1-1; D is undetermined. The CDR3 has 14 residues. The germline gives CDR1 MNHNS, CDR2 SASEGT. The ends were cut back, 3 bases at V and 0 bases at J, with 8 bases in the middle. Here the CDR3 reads CASSDPRLNTEAFF. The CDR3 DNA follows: TGTGCCAGCAGTGACCCCCGTTTGAACACTGAAGCTTTCTTT.

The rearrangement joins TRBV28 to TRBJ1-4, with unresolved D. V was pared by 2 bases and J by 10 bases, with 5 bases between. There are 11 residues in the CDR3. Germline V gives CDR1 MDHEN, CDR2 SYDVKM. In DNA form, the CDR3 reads TGTGCCAGCAGTTTAACGGGAAAACTGTTTTTT. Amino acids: CASSLTGKLFF.

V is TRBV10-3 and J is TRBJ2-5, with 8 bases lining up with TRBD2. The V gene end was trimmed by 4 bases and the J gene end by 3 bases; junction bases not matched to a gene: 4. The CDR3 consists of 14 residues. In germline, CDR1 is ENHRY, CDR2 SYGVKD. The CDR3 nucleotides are TGTGCCATCAGTGTAAGCGGGGGTGAAGAGACCCAGTACTTC. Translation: CAISVSGGEETQYF.

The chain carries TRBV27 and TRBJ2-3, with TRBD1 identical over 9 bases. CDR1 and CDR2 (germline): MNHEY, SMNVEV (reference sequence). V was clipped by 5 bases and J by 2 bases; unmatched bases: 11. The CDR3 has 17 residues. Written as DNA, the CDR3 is TGTGCCAGCAGTGCCCAACAGGGGGCTATCGACACAGATACGCAGTATTTT. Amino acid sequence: CASSAQQGAIDTDTQYF.

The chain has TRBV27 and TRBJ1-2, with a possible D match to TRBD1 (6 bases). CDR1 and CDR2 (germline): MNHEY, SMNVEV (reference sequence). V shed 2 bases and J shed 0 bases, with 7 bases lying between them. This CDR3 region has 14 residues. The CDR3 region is CASSLRGSNYGYTF. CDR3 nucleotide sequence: TGTGCCAGCAGTTTAAGGGGGTCTAACTATGGCTACACCTTC.

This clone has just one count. The CDR3 loop reads CASSWTSGPAGNTIYF. The CDR3 bases are TGTGCCAGCAGCTGGACCTCAGGGCCTGCTGGAAACACCATATATTTT. The chain links TRBV7-2 to TRBJ1-3, with a tentative D call TRBD1 (5 bases). Trimming took off 4 bases at V and 2 bases at J, with 15 bases between the two ends. Germline CDR1 is SGHTA and CDR2 is FQGNSA. The CDR3 length is 16 residues.

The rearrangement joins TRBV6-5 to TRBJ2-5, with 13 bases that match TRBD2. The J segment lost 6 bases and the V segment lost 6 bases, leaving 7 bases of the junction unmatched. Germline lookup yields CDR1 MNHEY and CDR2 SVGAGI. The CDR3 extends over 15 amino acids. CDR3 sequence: CASSLGLAGSQTQYF. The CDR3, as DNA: TGTGCCAGCAGCCTGGGACTAGCGGGGTCGCAGACCCAGTACTTC.

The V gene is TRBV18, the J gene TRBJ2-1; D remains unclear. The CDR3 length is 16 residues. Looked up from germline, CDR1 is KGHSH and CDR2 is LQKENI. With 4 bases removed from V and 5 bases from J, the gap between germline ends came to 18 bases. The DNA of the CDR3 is TGTGCCAGCTCACTCTCCTCGTTGGGCACCAACAATGAGCAGTTCTTC. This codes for CASSLSSLGTNNEQFF.

This chain's CDR3 is CASSYWGTGGNQPQHF. DNA of the CDR3: TGTGCCAGCAGTTACTGGGGGACAGGGGGCAATCAGCCCCAGCATTTT. The chain has TRBV6-2 or TRBV6-3 and TRBJ1-5, with TRBD1 identical over 10 bases. Germline values: CDR1 MNHEY, CDR2 SVGEGT. This CDR3 contains 16 residues. V gave up 1 base and J gave up 2 bases; unmatched junction bases: 2.

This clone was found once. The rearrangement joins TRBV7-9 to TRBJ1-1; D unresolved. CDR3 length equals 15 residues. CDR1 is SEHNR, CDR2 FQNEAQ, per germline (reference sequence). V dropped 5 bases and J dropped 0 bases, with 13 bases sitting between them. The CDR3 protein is CASSPGPTVNTEAFF. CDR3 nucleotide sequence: TGTGCCAGCAGCCCTGGCCCCACCGTGAACACTGAAGCTTTCTTT. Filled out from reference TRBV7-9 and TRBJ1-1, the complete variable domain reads DTGVSQNPRHKITKRGQNVTFRCDPISEHNRLYWYRQTLGQGPEFLTYFQNEAQLEKSRLLSDRFSAERPKGSFSTLEIQRTEQGDSAMYLCASSPGPTVNTEAFFGQGTRLTVV.

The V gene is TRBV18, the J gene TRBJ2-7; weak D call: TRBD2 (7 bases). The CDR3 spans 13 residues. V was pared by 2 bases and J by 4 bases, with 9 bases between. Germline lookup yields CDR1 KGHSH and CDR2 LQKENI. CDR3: CASSPRGGYEQYF. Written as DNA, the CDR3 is TGTGCCAGCTCACCAAGGGGGGGGTACGAGCAGTACTTC.

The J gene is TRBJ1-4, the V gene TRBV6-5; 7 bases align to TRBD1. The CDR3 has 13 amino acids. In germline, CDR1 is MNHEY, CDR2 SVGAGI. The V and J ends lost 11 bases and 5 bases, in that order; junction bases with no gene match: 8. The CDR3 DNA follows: TGTGCCGCCCGGGACAGCCCCAATGAAAAACTGTTTTTT. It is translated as CAARDSPNEKLFF.

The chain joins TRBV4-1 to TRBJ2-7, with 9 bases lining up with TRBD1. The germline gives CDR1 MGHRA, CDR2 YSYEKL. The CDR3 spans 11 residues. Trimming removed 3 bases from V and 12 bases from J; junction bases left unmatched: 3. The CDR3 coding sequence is TGCGCCAGCAGCCATGCGGGACAGGGGTACTTC. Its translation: CASSHAGQGYF.

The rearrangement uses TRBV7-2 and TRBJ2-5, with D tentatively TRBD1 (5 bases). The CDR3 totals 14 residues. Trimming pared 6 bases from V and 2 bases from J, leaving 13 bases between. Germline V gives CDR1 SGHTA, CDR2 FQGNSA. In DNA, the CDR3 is TGTGCCAGCAGTGTAGGTGGGGCTCAAGAGACCCAGTACTTC. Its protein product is CASSVGGAQETQYF.

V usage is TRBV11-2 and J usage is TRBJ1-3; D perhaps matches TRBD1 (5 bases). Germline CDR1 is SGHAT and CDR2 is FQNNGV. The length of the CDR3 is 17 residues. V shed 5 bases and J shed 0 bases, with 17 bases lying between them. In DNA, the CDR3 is TGTGCCAGCAGCACCCCGGGGAGGGGCCTCTCTGGAAACACCATATATTTT. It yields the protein CASSTPGRGLSGNTIYF. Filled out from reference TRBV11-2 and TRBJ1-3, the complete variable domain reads EAGVAQSPRYKIIEKRQSVAFWCNPISGHATLYWYQQILGQGPKLLIQFQNNGVVDDSQLPKDRFSAERLKGVDSTLKIQPAKLEDSAVYLCASSTPGRGLSGNTIYFGEGSWLTVV.

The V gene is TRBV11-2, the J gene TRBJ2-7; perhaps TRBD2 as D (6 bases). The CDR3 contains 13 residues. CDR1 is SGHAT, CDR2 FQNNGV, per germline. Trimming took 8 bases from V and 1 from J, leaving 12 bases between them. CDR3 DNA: TGTGCCAGCCAGCTTGGGGGGTCCTACGAGCAGTACTTC. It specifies CASQLGGSYEQYF.

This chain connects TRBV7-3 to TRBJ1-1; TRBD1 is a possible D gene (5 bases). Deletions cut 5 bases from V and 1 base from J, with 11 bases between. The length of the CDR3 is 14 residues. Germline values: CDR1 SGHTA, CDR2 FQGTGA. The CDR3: CASSPDSQNTEAFF. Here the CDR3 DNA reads TGTGCCAGCAGCCCCGACAGCCAGAACACTGAAGCTTTCTTT.

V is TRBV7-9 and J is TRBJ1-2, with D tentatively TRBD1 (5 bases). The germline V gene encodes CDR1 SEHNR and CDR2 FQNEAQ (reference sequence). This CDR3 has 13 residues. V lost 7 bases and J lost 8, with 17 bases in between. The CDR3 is CASTTGSTGGYTF. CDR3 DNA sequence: TGTGCCAGCACCACAGGATCTACGGGAGGCTACACCTTC.

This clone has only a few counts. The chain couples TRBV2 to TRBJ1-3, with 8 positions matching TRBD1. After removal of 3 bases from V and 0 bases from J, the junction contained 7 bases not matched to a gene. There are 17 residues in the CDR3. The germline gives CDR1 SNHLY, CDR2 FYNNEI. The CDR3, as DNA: TGTGCCAGCAGTGAGGAGTCTGACAGGGGCTCTGGAAACACCATATATTTT. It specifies CASSEESDRGSGNTIYF.

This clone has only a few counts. The chain's CDR3 is CASSIGSVNTEAFF. In nucleotides, the CDR3 is TGTGCCAGTAGTATCGGTAGCGTGAACACTGAAGCTTTCTTT. The chain combines TRBV19 with TRBJ1-1; D gene uncertain. CDR1 LNHDA and CDR2 SQIVND come from the germline V gene (reference sequence). Trimming cost V 3 bases and J 0 bases, with 8 bases left between them. There are 14 residues in the CDR3.

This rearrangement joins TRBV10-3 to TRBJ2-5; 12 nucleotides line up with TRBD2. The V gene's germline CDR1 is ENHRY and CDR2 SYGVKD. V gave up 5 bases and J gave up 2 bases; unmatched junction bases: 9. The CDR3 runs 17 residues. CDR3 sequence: CAISPGRTSGEQETQYF. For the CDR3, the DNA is TGTGCCATCAGTCCGGGAAGGACTAGCGGGGAACAAGAGACCCAGTACTTC.

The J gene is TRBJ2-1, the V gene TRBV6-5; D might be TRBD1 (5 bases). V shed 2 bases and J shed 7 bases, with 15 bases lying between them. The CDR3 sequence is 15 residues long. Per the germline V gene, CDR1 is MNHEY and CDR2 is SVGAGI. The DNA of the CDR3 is TGTGCCAGCAGTTACGGGTCGGGTGGGGCTAATGAGCAGTTCTTC. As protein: CASSYGSGGANEQFF.

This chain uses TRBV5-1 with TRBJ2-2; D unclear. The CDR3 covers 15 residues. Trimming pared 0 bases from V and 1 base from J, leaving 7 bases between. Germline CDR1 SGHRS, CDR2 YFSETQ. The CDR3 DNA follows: TGCGCCAGCAGCTTGGAAGCCGAGAACACCGGGGAGCTGTTTTTT. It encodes CASSLEAENTGELFF.

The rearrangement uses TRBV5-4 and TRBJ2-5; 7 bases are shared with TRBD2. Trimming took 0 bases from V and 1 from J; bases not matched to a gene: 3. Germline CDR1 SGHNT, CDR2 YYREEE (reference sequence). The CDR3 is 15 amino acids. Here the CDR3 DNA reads TGTGCCAGCAGCTTGGACGGGGGGTCCCAAGAGACCCAGTACTTC. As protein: CASSLDGGSQETQYF.

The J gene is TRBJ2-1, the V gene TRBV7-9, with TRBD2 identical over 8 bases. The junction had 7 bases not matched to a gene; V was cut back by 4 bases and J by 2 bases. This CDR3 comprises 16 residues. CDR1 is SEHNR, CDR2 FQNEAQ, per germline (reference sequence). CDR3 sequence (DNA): TGTGCCAGCAGCTCCGCGGGGGGCCCCACCTACAATGAGCAGTTCTTC. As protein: CASSSAGGPTYNEQFF.

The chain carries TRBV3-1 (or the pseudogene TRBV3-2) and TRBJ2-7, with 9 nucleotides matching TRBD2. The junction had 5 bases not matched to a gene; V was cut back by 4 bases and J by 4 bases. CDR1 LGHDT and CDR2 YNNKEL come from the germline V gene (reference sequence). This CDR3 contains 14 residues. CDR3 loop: CASSPRGGGYEQYF. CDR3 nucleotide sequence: TGTGCCAGCAGCCCGCGGGGGGGCGGGTACGAGCAGTACTTC.

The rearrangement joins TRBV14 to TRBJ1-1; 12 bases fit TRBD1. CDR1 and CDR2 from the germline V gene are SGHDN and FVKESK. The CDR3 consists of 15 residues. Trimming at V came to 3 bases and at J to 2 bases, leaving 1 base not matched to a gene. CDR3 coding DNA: TGTGCCAGCAGCCAGGGACAGGGGGCAAACACTGAAGCTTTCTTT. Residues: CASSQGQGANTEAFF.

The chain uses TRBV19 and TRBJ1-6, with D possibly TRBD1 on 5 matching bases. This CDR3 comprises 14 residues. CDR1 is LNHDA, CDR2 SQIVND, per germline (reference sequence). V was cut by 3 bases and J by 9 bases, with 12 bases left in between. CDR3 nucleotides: TGTGCCAGTAGTATGCAAGGGGTGGGTTCACCCCTCCACTTT. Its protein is CASSMQGVGSPLHF.